One and the same sample provided the 26 T cell receptor beta chains below, sequenced in a study of identical twins. A single record per CDR3 protein comes from TCRdb applying MiXCR to the 5' RACE reads. The table lists hundreds of thousands of distinct CDR3 sequences, 9% to 15% of them singletons. This same sample was also part of a study on yellow fever vaccine responses in identical twins.

Material: PBMCs. Source of these receptors: a woman between 18 and 29 years old in good health.

The chain combines TRBV5-1 with TRBJ2-5, with D unresolved. The V end lost 0 bases, the J end lost 5 bases, and 17 bases lay between the germline ends. This CDR3 is 16 amino acids long. Germline loops: CDR1 SGHRS, CDR2 YFSETQ. The CDR3 DNA reads as TGCGCCAGCAGCTTGGGGTCTCGAGGAATTGGGGAGACCCAGTACTTC. Residues: CASSLGSRGIGETQYF.

This clonotype was seen ten or more times. The rearrangement uses TRBV28 and TRBJ2-1; tentatively, D is TRBD1 (6 bases). Germline CDR1 and CDR2: MDHEN and SYDVKM. V was cut by 5 bases and J by 7 bases, with 24 bases left in between. The CDR3 spans 17 residues. CDR3 in amino acids: CASSLRTHRGQQNEQFF. In nucleotides, the CDR3 is TGTGCCAGCAGTCTACGTACACATAGAGGACAGCAGAATGAGCAGTTCTTC.

The J gene is TRBJ1-2, the V gene TRBV27; a possible D gene is TRBD1 (5 bases). V lost 4 bases, J lost 4 bases, and 16 bases lay in between. Germline values: CDR1 MNHEY, CDR2 SMNVEV (reference sequence). The CDR3 length is 15 residues. The CDR3 DNA sequence: TGTGCCAGCAGTTCTGAAGTAGCGGGACTCTATGGCTACACCTTC. Its protein product is CASSSEVAGLYGYTF.

The sample holds many counts of this clonotype. This chain links TRBV12-3 or TRBV12-4 with TRBJ2-1; D gene uncertain. Trimming left V 5 bases short and J 2 bases short, with 19 bases between. The CDR3 is made up of 17 amino acids. This chain's CDR3 is CASSQRLGMTAYNEQFF. In DNA, the CDR3 is TGTGCCAGCAGTCAGAGACTCGGAATGACTGCCTACAATGAGCAGTTCTTC.

V gene TRBV24-1 combines with J gene TRBJ2-1; unclear D gene. The germline V gene has CDR1 KGHDR and CDR2 SFDVKD. V lost 1 base and J lost 8, with 2 bases in between. The CDR3 runs to 11 residues. The CDR3 sequence is CATSDLHEQFF. CDR3 sequence (DNA): TGTGCCACCAGTGATTTACATGAGCAGTTCTTC.

At least ten counts were recorded for this clonotype. The chain couples TRBV4-1 to TRBJ1-1; D is possibly TRBD1 (6 bases). The CDR3 length is 11 residues. The germline CDR1 and CDR2 sequences are MGHRA and YSYEKL. Trimming pared 9 bases from V and 11 bases from J, leaving 16 bases between. DNA for the CDR3: TGCGCCAGTAAAACAGGGAACATGGCTTTCTTT. It translates to CASKTGNMAFF.

The sample holds many counts of this clonotype. The chain is built from TRBV12-3 or TRBV12-4 and TRBJ2-1; 8 bases align to TRBD2. The CDR3 has 16 amino acids. With V trimmed by 1 base and J by 7 bases, 9 bases remained unmatched. CDR3 nucleotides: TGTGCCAGCAGTTTAGATCACGGGAGGGCCAAGAATGAGCAGTTCTTC. Protein sequence: CASSLDHGRAKNEQFF.

This clonotype was picked up a small number of times. The J gene is TRBJ2-5, the V gene TRBV11-2; 13 bases match TRBD2. Germline lookup yields CDR1 SGHAT and CDR2 FQNNGV. V gave up 5 bases and J gave up 4 bases; unmatched junction bases: 10. The CDR3 length is 17 residues. This chain's CDR3 is CASSHLLGLAGVETQYF. Here the CDR3 DNA reads TGTGCCAGCAGCCATTTACTTGGACTAGCGGGAGTAGAGACCCAGTACTTC.

V gene TRBV20-1 combines with J gene TRBJ2-7; D gene uncertain. V gave up 3 bases and J gave up 5 bases, with 14 bases separating them. Germline lookup yields CDR1 DFQATT and CDR2 SNEGSKA (reference sequence). This CDR3 has 13 residues. The CDR3: CSASPRLGHEQYF. The CDR3 nucleotides read TGCAGTGCTAGCCCCAGGTTAGGCCACGAGCAGTACTTC.

This clonotype has a handful of counts. The chain carries TRBV9 and TRBJ2-7, with 10 bases identical to TRBD1. This CDR3 is 15 amino acids long. With V trimmed by 3 bases and J by 1 base, 4 bases remained unmatched. Germline V gives CDR1 SGDLS, CDR2 YYNGEE. CDR3 region: CASSAGQGGSYEQYF. The CDR3 DNA reads TGTGCCAGCAGCGCAGGACAGGGGGGATCCTACGAGCAGTACTTC.

This rearrangement joins TRBV3-1 to TRBJ2-3; 9 nucleotides line up with TRBD2. V shed 4 bases and J 1 base; nucleotides not matched to a gene: 12. The CDR3 has 18 amino acids. Germline V gene lookup returns CDR1 LGHDT and CDR2 YNNKEL (reference sequence). This chain's CDR3 is CASSPPPMVAGGTDTQYF. The CDR3, as DNA: TGTGCCAGCAGCCCCCCTCCCATGGTAGCGGGGGGCACAGATACGCAGTATTTT.

The V and J genes are TRBV18 and TRBJ2-7; maybe TRBD1 (5 bases). CDR1 and CDR2 from the germline V gene are KGHSH and LQKENI. The CDR3 contains 12 residues. The DNA of the CDR3 is TGTGCCAACTCACCGGCAGGGTACGAGCAGTACGTC. Translation gives CANSPAGYEQYV.

The chain joins TRBV15 to TRBJ1-2; D ambiguous. The CDR3 contains 15 residues. V lost 1 base, J lost 7 bases, and 16 bases lay in between. Germline CDR1 reads LNHNV; CDR2 reads YYDKDF (reference sequence). The CDR3 spells CATSRAPRGPGGYTF. DNA of the CDR3: TGTGCCACCAGCAGAGCCCCCAGAGGACCGGGTGGCTACACCTTC.

This chain connects TRBV15 to TRBJ2-3; TRBD1 or TRBD2 may be the D gene (6 bases each). The V end lost 6 bases, the J end lost 7 bases, and 17 bases lay between the germline ends. Germline CDR1 is LNHNV and CDR2 is YYDKDF (reference sequence). This CDR3 contains 14 residues. DNA of the CDR3: TGTGCCACCAGGGTCGGGGAAGGGGGGCATACGCAGTATTTT. It is translated as CATRVGEGGHTQYF. Based on the CDR3 plus reference TRBV15 and TRBJ2-3, the full variable domain is DAMVIQNPRYQVTQFGKPVTLSCSQTLNHNVMYWYQQKSSQAPKLLFHYYDKDFNNEADTPDNFQSRRPNTSFCFLDIRSPGLGDTAMYLCATRVGEGGHTQYFGPGTRLTVL.

The rearrangement joins TRBV4-1 to TRBJ2-3, with 10 bases lining up with TRBD2. Germline V gene data show CDR1 as MGHRA and CDR2 as YSYEKL. This CDR3 is built from 15 residues. With 1 base clipped from V and 6 bases from J, the junction kept 4 bases outside the gene matches. CDR3 loop: CASSQVGGLADTQYF. CDR3 DNA: TGCGCCAGCAGCCAAGTAGGGGGACTAGCGGATACGCAGTATTTT.

This chain joins TRBV7-9 and TRBJ2-1, with 7 bases identical to TRBD1. There are 15 residues in the CDR3. Germline CDR1 SEHNR, CDR2 FQNEAQ (reference sequence). Trimming at V came to 5 bases and at J to 2 bases, leaving 6 bases not matched to a gene. CDR3 loop: CASSPGTAAYNEQFF. CDR3 nucleotide sequence: TGTGCCAGCAGCCCCGGGACAGCGGCCTACAATGAGCAGTTCTTC. The full variable domain, in which reference TRBV7-9 and TRBJ2-1 provide the parts outside the CDR3, is DTGVSQNPRHKITKRGQNVTFRCDPISEHNRLYWYRQTLGQGPEFLTYFQNEAQLEKSRLLSDRFSAERPKGSFSTLEIQRTEQGDSAMYLCASSPGTAAYNEQFFGPGTRLTVL.

The chain recombines TRBV20-1 with TRBJ2-5; 8 bases are shared with TRBD2. Trimming at V came to 5 bases and at J to 4 bases, leaving 9 bases not matched to a gene. The germline CDR1 and CDR2 sequences are DFQATT and SNEGSKA (reference sequence). This CDR3 has 14 residues. CDR3 in amino acids: CSASLSGGRETQYF. In nucleotides, the CDR3 is TGCAGTGCTTCCCTGAGCGGGGGAAGAGAGACCCAGTACTTC.

This clonotype was seen a handful of times. Here the CDR3 reads CASNPDRMSVAFF. DNA of the CDR3: TGTGCCAGCAATCCCGACAGGATGTCGGTGGCTTTCTTT. This chain connects TRBV6-2 or TRBV6-3 to TRBJ1-1; tentative D call: TRBD1 (6 bases). With 7 bases removed from V and 11 bases from J, the gap between germline ends came to 20 bases. The germline gives CDR1 MNHEY, CDR2 SVGEGT. This CDR3 is built from 13 residues.

In its sample, this clonotype was seen a few times. The V and J genes are TRBV3-1 and TRBJ2-5, with a possible D match to TRBD1 (6 bases). The germline gives CDR1 LGHDT, CDR2 YNNKEL (reference sequence). The CDR3 loop spans 16 amino acids. Trimming shortened V by 1 base and J by 1 base, and 13 bases separated the two germline ends. The CDR3 protein is CASSQVVAGAQETQYF. As DNA, the CDR3 is TGTGCCAGCAGCCAAGTTGTTGCAGGGGCCCAAGAGACCCAGTACTTC.

This clonotype turned up a few times. The chain has TRBV20-1 and TRBJ2-4; 7 bases fit TRBD1. The CDR3 runs to 14 residues. The junction had 6 bases not matched to a gene; V was cut back by 6 bases and J by 1 base. Per the germline V gene, CDR1 is DFQATT and CDR2 is SNEGSKA (reference sequence). The CDR3 sequence is CSAKDREAKNIQYF. The CDR3 nucleotides are TGCAGTGCCAAAGACAGGGAGGCCAAAAACATTCAGTACTTC.

In this sample, this clonotype turned up many times. The chain couples TRBV6-1 to TRBJ1-1, with D perhaps matching TRBD1 (6 bases). V lost 5 bases and J lost 4, with 17 bases in between. The CDR3 loop spans 15 amino acids. The germline CDR1 and CDR2 sequences are MNHNS and SASEGT. For the CDR3, the DNA is TGTGCCAGCAGTATTGACAGGAAGGGTGGCACTGAAGCTTTCTTT. Protein product: CASSIDRKGGTEAFF.

This clonotype was recorded at least ten times. This chain links TRBV12-3 or TRBV12-4 with TRBJ2-1; TRBD2 matches 7 bases. The CDR3 spans 15 residues. The V and J ends lost 6 bases and 3 bases, in that order; junction bases with no gene match: 8. The CDR3 sequence: CASSRQRGLYNEQFF. CDR3 in DNA: TGTGCCAGCAGCAGACAGCGGGGCCTCTACAATGAGCAGTTCTTC.

This chain links TRBV18 with TRBJ2-7; 10 bases are a match to TRBD2. This CDR3 has 16 residues. CDR1 and CDR2 (germline): KGHSH, LQKENI. Germline trimming cut 3 bases from V and 2 bases from J; bases unmatched to any gene: 7. CDR3 protein: CASSPKGLAETYEQYV. CDR3 coding DNA: TGTGCCAGCTCACCGAAAGGACTAGCGGAAACCTACGAGCAGTACGTC.

This rearrangement joins TRBV7-9 to TRBJ2-3; D is unclear. Germline loops: CDR1 SEHNR, CDR2 FQNEAQ (reference sequence). CDR3 size: 14 residues. Trimming cost V 0 bases and J 4 bases, with 8 bases left between them. CDR3 protein: CASSLAQFSDTQYF. In nucleotides, the CDR3 is TGTGCCAGCAGCTTAGCACAGTTCTCAGATACGCAGTATTTT.

This chain links TRBV7-9 with TRBJ2-3; D call uncertain. The CDR3 consists of 14 residues. Trimming removed 3 bases at V and 2 bases at J, with 9 bases between. Germline values: CDR1 SEHNR, CDR2 FQNEAQ (reference sequence). The CDR3 region is CASSFWADTDTQYF. DNA for the CDR3: TGTGCCAGCAGCTTTTGGGCAGACACAGATACGCAGTATTTT. The variable domain in full, with the rest retrieved from reference TRBV7-9 and TRBJ2-3, is DTGVSQNPRHKITKRGQNVTFRCDPISEHNRLYWYRQTLGQGPEFLTYFQNEAQLEKSRLLSDRFSAERPKGSFSTLEIQRTEQGDSAMYLCASSFWADTDTQYFGPGTRLTVL.

The chain uses TRBV20-1 and TRBJ2-3, with unresolved D. The germline V gene has CDR1 DFQATT and CDR2 SNEGSKA (reference sequence). The length of the CDR3 is 13 residues. Trimming shortened V by 3 bases and J by 3 bases, and 10 bases separated the two germline ends. As DNA, the CDR3 is TGCAGTGCTAGTTGGGCGAAGACAGATACGCAGTATTTT. It codes for CSASWAKTDTQYF.